These 26 T cell receptor beta chains share one sample of origin, sequenced in a study of early T cells in non-severe SARS-CoV-2 infection. One entry per CDR3 protein, called by TCRdb with MiXCR from the 5' RACE reads. The profile covers 50,000 to 70,000 distinct CDR3 sequences, with approximately 6.1% appearing a single time and around 3.4% taken by the ten largest. The specimen was whole blood, collected at baseline. The receptors derive from an adult who was a healthcare worker with PCR-confirmed SARS-CoV-2 infection or an uninfected control (not recorded which).

This clonotype was observed many times. This chain links TRBV15 with TRBJ2-4, with 11 positions matching TRBD1. After removal of 1 base from V and 8 bases from J, the junction contained 4 bases not matched to a gene. The CDR3 runs 15 residues. Germline V gene data show CDR1 as LNHNV and CDR2 as YYDKDF (reference sequence). CDR3 DNA sequence: TGTGCCACCAGCAGAGCCGGGACAGGGGGATACATTCAGTACTTC. Translating it yields CATSRAGTGGYIQYF.

This clonotype was seen a handful of times. The rearrangement links TRBV5-6 to TRBJ1-6; 8 bases map to TRBD1. Germline CDR1 is SGHDT and CDR2 is YYEEEE. The CDR3 consists of 15 residues. J was trimmed by 8 bases and V by 5 bases; bases with no gene match: 9. In DNA form, the CDR3 reads TGTGCCAGCAGTTCCCGGACAGGGTCAGATTCACCCCTCCACTTT. The encoded protein is CASSSRTGSDSPLHF. Based on the CDR3 plus reference TRBV5-6 and TRBJ1-6, the full variable domain is DAGVTQSPTHLIKTRGQQVTLRCSPKSGHDTVSWYQQALGQGPQFIFQYYEEEERQRGNFPDRFSGHQFPNYSSELNVNALLLGDSALYLCASSSRTGSDSPLHFGNGTRLTVT.

This clonotype was picked up a small number of times. The chain uses TRBV2 and TRBJ1-1; 8 bases are a match to TRBD1. Germline values: CDR1 SNHLY, CDR2 FYNNEI. The V gene end was trimmed by 6 bases and the J gene end by 0 bases; junction bases not matched to a gene: 6. The CDR3 sequence is 15 residues long. The CDR3 loop reads CASSKDRAMNTEAFF. For the CDR3, the DNA is TGTGCCAGCAGCAAGGACAGGGCCATGAACACTGAAGCTTTCTTT.

This clonotype has a count of ten or more. The J gene is TRBJ2-1, the V gene TRBV4-2; 9 positions match TRBD2. The CDR3 consists of 16 residues. Germline V CDR1 and CDR2: LGHNA, YNFKEQ. V lost 0 bases and J lost 15; bases outside the gene matches: 15. The CDR3 DNA sequence: TGTGCCAGCAGCCAAGATAGGTTGCATAGCGGGAGTGTACTGTTCTTC. This gives the protein CASSQDRLHSGSVLFF.

There are many counts of this clonotype. The chain links TRBV9 to TRBJ2-1; TRBD2 is a possible D gene (5 bases). The CDR3 contains 15 residues. Germline V gene lookup returns CDR1 SGDLS and CDR2 YYNGEE. Trimming stripped 0 bases from V and 2 bases from J, with 9 bases between. The CDR3 is CASSVGTRTYNEQFF. Written as DNA, the CDR3 is TGTGCCAGCAGCGTAGGGACTCGTACCTACAATGAGCAGTTCTTC. The variable domain in full, with the rest retrieved from reference TRBV9 and TRBJ2-1, is DSGVTQTPKHLITATGQRVTLRCSPRSGDLSVYWYQQSLDQGLQFLIQYYNGEERAKGNILERFSAQQFPDLHSELNLSSLELGDSALYFCASSVGTRTYNEQFFGPGTRLTVL.

This clonotype was counted ten times or more. The chain is built from TRBV10-3 and TRBJ1-1, with 11 positions matching TRBD1. V trimming: 5 bases; J trimming: 3 bases; junction bases outside the gene matches: 8. The CDR3 covers 16 residues. Germline V CDR1 and CDR2: ENHRY, SYGVKD. The CDR3 here is CAISSMRGQGDTEAFF. The DNA of the CDR3 is TGTGCCATCAGTTCAATGAGGGGACAGGGGGACACTGAAGCTTTCTTT.

This clonotype was counted at least ten times. The rearrangement joins TRBV12-3 or TRBV12-4 to TRBJ1-5, with TRBD1 as a possible D gene (5 bases). CDR3 length equals 14 residues. V lost 5 bases to trimming and J lost 4 bases, with 12 bases between them. As DNA, the CDR3 is TGTGCCAGCAGTCCACGTTGGGGGAATCAGCCCCAGCATTTT. Translating it yields CASSPRWGNQPQHF.

This chain uses TRBV4-2 with TRBJ2-3; 7 bases map to TRBD2. Germline-derived CDR1 and CDR2 are LGHNA and YNFKEQ. The V segment lost 3 bases and the J segment 3 bases; nucleotides outside the gene matches: 15. The CDR3 has 18 amino acids. CDR3 protein: CASSQLGLAGAGTDTQYF. The CDR3 DNA reads TGTGCCAGCAGCCAGTTGGGCTTGGCGGGAGCGGGGACAGATACGCAGTATTTT.

The J gene is TRBJ2-5, the V gene TRBV7-7; 9 bases are a match to TRBD2. Germline trimming cut 5 bases from V and 5 bases from J; bases unmatched to any gene: 6. CDR3 size: 14 residues. Germline V gene data show CDR1 as SSHAT and CDR2 as FNYEAQ (reference sequence). The CDR3 spells CASSPSGTSETQYF. In nucleotides, the CDR3 is TGTGCCAGCAGCCCATCCGGGACTAGCGAGACCCAGTACTTC. Drawing the rest from reference TRBV7-7 and TRBJ2-5, the complete variable domain is GAGVSQSPRYKVTKRGQDVTLRCDPISSHATLYWYQQALGQGPEFLTYFNYEAQPDKSGLPSDRFSAERPEGSISTLTIQRTEQRDSAMYRCASSPSGTSETQYFGPGTRLLVL.

In its sample, this clonotype was seen many times. V usage is TRBV6-6 and J usage is TRBJ1-5; D gene ambiguous. Germline assignment: CDR1 MNHNY and CDR2 SVGAGI (reference sequence). The V and J ends lost 8 bases and 7 bases respectively, with 21 bases between them. CDR3 length: 15 amino acids. DNA of the CDR3: TGTGCCAGCGATATTGGGCCTGTTCAGATACAGCCCCAGCATTTT. Protein sequence: CASDIGPVQIQPQHF.

This clonotype was counted a few times. The J gene is TRBJ2-7, the V gene TRBV20-1, with a weak D call TRBD2 (6 bases). The germline CDR1 and CDR2 sequences are DFQATT and SNEGSKA (reference sequence). This CDR3 region has 13 residues. The ends were cut back, 2 bases at V and 3 bases at J, with 11 bases in the middle. CDR3 nucleotide sequence: TGCAGTGCTAGAATTAGCGGCCGCTACGAGCAGTACTTC. Encoded protein: CSARISGRYEQYF.

This clonotype was seen only a few times. The chain uses TRBV28 and TRBJ2-7; D not resolved. The germline gives CDR1 MDHEN, CDR2 SYDVKM. Trimming removed 2 bases from V and 2 bases from J, with 10 bases in between. The CDR3 runs 14 residues. CDR3: CASSLGVGTYEQYF. The CDR3 nucleotides are TGTGCCAGCAGTTTAGGGGTAGGGACCTACGAGCAGTACTTC.

There are many counts of this clonotype. The gene calls are TRBV7-6 and TRBJ2-1; 12 bases fit TRBD2. Looked up from germline, CDR1 is SGHVS and CDR2 is FNYEAQ. This CDR3 contains 15 residues. V lost 5 bases to trimming and J lost 8 bases; unmatched junction nucleotides: 7. The CDR3 region has the DNA TGTGCCAGCAGCCCTACTAGCGGGAGGTACGATGAGCAGTTCTTC. Its protein product is CASSPTSGRYDEQFF.

This clonotype was seen at least ten times. The V call is TRBV11-2, the J call TRBJ1-5; maybe TRBD1 (5 bases). CDR1 and CDR2 from the germline V gene are SGHAT and FQNNGV. This CDR3 is 15 amino acids long. V shed 0 bases and J shed 4 bases, with 10 bases lying between them. The CDR3 DNA is TGTGCCAGCAGCTTAGATTTCAGGGCTAATCAGCCCCAGCATTTT. It codes for CASSLDFRANQPQHF.

The V gene is TRBV7-7, the J gene TRBJ1-1, with a weak D call TRBD1 (5 bases). The V gene's germline CDR1 is SSHAT and CDR2 FNYEAQ (reference sequence). This CDR3 region has 13 residues. V shed 0 bases and J shed 3 bases, with 5 bases lying between them. CDR3 bases: TGTGCCAGCAGCTTAGCACAGGACACTGAAGCTTTCTTT. As protein: CASSLAQDTEAFF.

This clonotype occurred many times. This rearrangement joins TRBV12-3 or TRBV12-4 to TRBJ2-3, with 11 bases aligning to TRBD1. The CDR3 is 15 amino acids. Trimming at V came to 5 bases and at J to 7 bases, leaving 8 bases not matched to a gene. The CDR3 spells CASSPGTGGYNTQYF. The CDR3 nucleotides read TGTGCCAGCAGTCCCGGGACAGGGGGGTATAATACGCAGTATTTT.

This clonotype was seen at least ten times. The rearrangement links TRBV21-1 to TRBJ2-6. TRBV21-1 is a pseudogene segment. The CDR3 is 18 amino acids. CDR3 amino acids: CASSEHRLHTSGANVLTF. CDR3 DNA sequence: TGTGCCAGCAGCGAGCACAGATTACACACCTCTGGGGCCAACGTCCTGACTTTC.

This clonotype was found a few times. The chain is built from TRBV6-2 or TRBV6-3 and TRBJ2-2; D is unresolved. Germline CDR1 and CDR2: MNHEY and SVGEGT. The ends were cut back, 7 bases at V and 6 bases at J, with 6 bases in the middle. The CDR3 is 11 amino acids. The CDR3 coding sequence is TGTGCCAGCAACCGGGCCGGGGAGCTGTTTTTT. As protein: CASNRAGELFF.

At least ten counts were recorded for this clonotype. The CDR3 sequence is CATTTGSYEQYF. The CDR3 DNA reads TGTGCCACCACGACAGGGTCCTACGAGCAGTACTTC. This sequence joins TRBV15 and TRBJ2-7; TRBD1 matches 7 bases. The CDR3 is made up of 12 amino acids. J lost 1 base, V lost 7 bases, and 1 base had no gene match. CDR1 LNHNV and CDR2 YYDKDF come from the germline V gene (reference sequence).

The sample holds many counts of this clonotype. This sequence joins TRBV5-4 and TRBJ1-1, with D hard to call. The CDR3 has 13 residues. V was trimmed by 5 bases and J by 1 base, leaving 9 bases between them. Per the germline V gene, CDR1 is SGHNT and CDR2 is YYREEE (reference sequence). The CDR3 loop is CASRSTENTEAFF. For the CDR3, the DNA is TGTGCCAGCAGGTCTACAGAGAACACTGAAGCTTTCTTT. Full variable domain (missing parts from reference TRBV5-4 and TRBJ1-1): ETGVTQSPTHLIKTRGQQVTLRCSSQSGHNTVSWYQQALGQGPQFIFQYYREEENGRGNFPPRFSGLQFPNYSSELNVNALELDDSALYLCASRSTENTEAFFGQGTRLTVV.

Many counts were recorded for this clonotype. The V gene is TRBV10-3, the J gene TRBJ1-2, with D possibly matching TRBD1 (5 bases). Germline-derived CDR1 and CDR2 are ENHRY and SYGVKD. This CDR3 contains 14 residues. V lost 0 bases to trimming and J lost 4 bases, with 9 bases between them. The CDR3 region has the DNA TGTGCCATCAGTGAGTCAGGAGGGGTCTATGGCTACACCTTC. Residues: CAISESGGVYGYTF.

Ten or more counts support this clonotype. The V and J genes are TRBV20-1 and TRBJ2-1; D gene uncertain. V lost 3 bases and J 0 bases, leaving 9 bases between the germline ends. The CDR3 contains 14 residues. The germline gives CDR1 DFQATT, CDR2 SNEGSKA (reference sequence). CDR3 DNA sequence: TGCAGTGCTAGCGGCCATAGCTCCTACAATGAGCAGTTCTTC. Residues: CSASGHSSYNEQFF.

The J gene is TRBJ2-1, the V gene TRBV28, with D perhaps assigned TRBD1 or TRBD2 (5 bases each). The length of the CDR3 is 16 residues. Trimming shortened V by 6 bases and J by 6 bases, and 21 bases separated the two germline ends. CDR1 and CDR2 (germline): MDHEN, SYDVKM. The CDR3 nucleotides read TGTGCCAGCAGCGGCATGGGACGTCTACCGACCAATGAGCAGTTCTTC. Its protein product is CASSGMGRLPTNEQFF.

V gene TRBV4-3 combines with J gene TRBJ1-1, with D maybe TRBD1 (5 bases). This CDR3 region has 14 residues. Trimming took 2 bases from V and 4 from J, leaving 11 bases between them. Germline values: CDR1 LGHNA, CDR2 YSLEER. The CDR3, as DNA: TGCGCCAGCAGCCAATTGGCCGGGGGCACTGAAGCTTTCTTT. Protein: CASSQLAGGTEAFF.

This clonotype was seen at least ten times. V gene TRBV29-1 combines with J gene TRBJ2-7; 11 positions agree with TRBD2. Trimming took 5 bases from V and 3 from J; bases not matched to a gene: 9. The CDR3 runs 15 residues. Germline V gives CDR1 SQVTM, CDR2 ANQGSEA. CDR3 amino acids: CSVLTSGSSSYEQYF. The CDR3 DNA follows: TGCAGCGTTCTAACTAGCGGGAGTTCAAGCTACGAGCAGTACTTC.

This clonotype was observed many times. The chain links TRBV23-1 to TRBJ2-7, with a possible D match to TRBD2 (6 bases). TRBV23-1 is an open reading frame, and its role is uncertain. Trimming took off 10 bases at V and 3 bases at J, with 19 bases between the two ends. The CDR3 sequence is 14 residues long. The CDR3 protein is CANKPARTNYEQYF. In DNA form, the CDR3 reads TGCGCCAACAAACCGGCACGGACTAACTACGAGCAGTACTTC.